Shown below are 7 T cell receptor beta chains from a single sample sequenced in a study of cytomegalovirus exposure and HLA in healthy donors. 13 Jbeta primers and 60 Vbeta primers were used for the PCR. Generated by immunoSEQ multiplex PCR, the TCRdb table keeps only in-frame clones and is missing some. The table has around 200,000 clones, 70% seen once. Sequenced material: PBMCs. The receptor source for this set is a man in his forties in good health and CMV-seropositive.

This clone has just one count. The chain combines TRBV19 with TRBJ1-2; a weak D match, TRBD1 (6 bases). Germline assignment: CDR1 LNHDA and CDR2 SQIVND (reference sequence). Trimming left V 3 bases short and J 5 bases short, with 13 bases between. The CDR3 sequence is 14 residues long. In nucleotides, the CDR3 is TGTGCCAGTAGTATTGATGCAGGGGAATATGGCTACACCTTC. It yields the protein CASSIDAGEYGYTF. Full variable domain (outside the CDR3, taken from reference TRBV19 and TRBJ1-2): DGGITQSPKYLFRKEGQNVTLSCEQNLNHDAMYWYRQDPGQGLRLIYYSQIVNDFQKGDIAEGYSVSREKKESFPLTVTSAQKNPTAFYLCASSIDAGEYGYTFGSGTRLTVV.

This clone was seen only once. The same CDR3 can be traced to other DNA sequences in this sample. This chain joins TRBV6-5 and TRBJ2-5; D possibly corresponds to TRBD2 (7 bases). In germline, CDR1 is MNHEY, CDR2 SVGAGI. Trimming pared 2 bases from V and 5 bases from J, leaving 12 bases between. The CDR3 extends over 14 amino acids. The CDR3 spells CASSYGGGRETQYF. CDR3 bases: TGTGCCAGCAGTTACGGCGGGGGCAGGGAGACCCAGTACTTC.

This chain links TRBV5-6 with TRBJ1-5; tentative D call: TRBD1 (5 bases). The CDR3 totals 18 residues. V was cut by 0 bases and J by 0 bases, with 16 bases left in between. Looked up from germline, CDR1 is SGHDT and CDR2 is YYEEEE. The CDR3 here is CASSLARGEIYSNQPQHF. The CDR3 DNA reads TGTGCCAGCAGCTTGGCCCGGGGGGAAATTTATAGCAATCAGCCCCAGCATTTT.

The chain links TRBV10-2 to TRBJ2-3, with TRBD2 as a possible D gene (5 bases). CDR3 length equals 15 residues. Germline CDR1 reads WSHSY; CDR2 reads SAAADI. V was cut by 6 bases and J by 2 bases, with 15 bases left in between. The CDR3 protein is CASRQRTVNTDTQYF. CDR3 sequence (DNA): TGCGCCAGCAGACAACGGACTGTGAACACAGATACGCAGTATTTT.

The rearrangement uses TRBV5-6 and TRBJ1-3; TRBD1 matches at 8 bases. CDR1 SGHDT and CDR2 YYEEEE come from the germline V gene. After removal of 9 bases from V and 7 bases from J, the junction contained 12 bases not matched to a gene. This CDR3 spans 14 amino acids. The CDR3 DNA follows: TGTGCCACAGGGACAGGAATCTCCGGGAACACCATATATTTT. Protein sequence: CATGTGISGNTIYF.

This clone has a handful of counts. This rearrangement joins TRBV4-2 to TRBJ1-1; perhaps TRBD1 as D (5 bases). Germline CDR1 is LGHNA and CDR2 is YNFKEQ. Trimming shortened V by 0 bases and J by 4 bases, and 15 bases separated the two germline ends. CDR3 length equals 16 residues. The CDR3 DNA sequence: TGTGCCAGCAGCCAAGAGGGAACAGGAAAGGGCACTGAAGCTTTCTTT. Translating gives CASSQEGTGKGTEAFF.

The V call is TRBV4-3, the J call TRBJ2-7, with TRBD1 as a possible D gene (6 bases). This CDR3 has 15 amino acids. Looked up from germline, CDR1 is LGHNA and CDR2 is YSLEER. The V gene lost 1 base and the J gene lost 2 bases, with 12 bases spanning the gap. The CDR3 DNA reads as TGCGCCAGCAGCCAAGGTTCAGGGGAAACCTACGAGCAGTACTTC. Residues: CASSQGSGETYEQYF.